These 20 T cell receptor beta chains were all obtained from the same sample, sequenced in a study of breast tumors, draining lymph nodes, adjacent tissues. Axillary draining lymph nodes of breast cancer patients supplied the node samples. TCRdb used MiXCR to reprocess the multiplex PCR reads, holding one entry per CDR3 protein. The sample shows 85,000 to 120,000 distinct CDR3 sequences, roughly 33% of them seen only once. The sample taken for sequencing was axillary lymph node tissue. These receptors were taken from a female donor with breast cancer. Some clones in this sample may be carry-over from other donors' samples.

Of note for this clonotype: Without the conserved terminal phenylalanine or tryptophan, this CDR3 likely stems from a read error. This chain joins TRBV3-1 and TRBJ1-6; D is ambiguous. CDR1 is LGHDT, CDR2 YNNKEL, per germline (reference sequence). V dropped 6 bases and J dropped 7 bases, with 4 bases sitting between them. CDR3 length: 11 residues. The CDR3 sequence is CASSENSPLHL. CDR3 sequence (DNA): TGTGCCAGCAGTGAGAATTCACCCCTCCACCTT.

This clonotype was counted ten times or more. The chain combines TRBV20-1 with TRBJ2-5, with D perhaps matching TRBD1 or TRBD2 (5 bases each). The CDR3 is 14 residues long. V was pared by 4 bases and J by 2 bases, with 14 bases between. Per germline, CDR1 DFQATT and CDR2 SNEGSKA (reference sequence). In DNA, the CDR3 is TGCAGTGCTACGGGGACGGTTCTGCAAGAGACCCAGTACTTC. It translates to CSATGTVLQETQYF.

This clonotype ranks as medium-sized. The gene calls are TRBV9 and TRBJ1-4; D is unresolved. There are 14 residues in the CDR3. V gave up 0 bases and J gave up 8 bases, with 11 bases separating them. Germline V CDR1 and CDR2: SGDLS, YYNGEE. As DNA, the CDR3 is TGTGCCAGCAGCGTAGAAGGACGGATGGAAAAACTGTTTTTT. This translates into CASSVEGRMEKLFF.

This clonotype was counted many times. The chain couples TRBV6-6 to TRBJ2-5; 8 bases agree with TRBD2. Germline loops: CDR1 MNHNY, CDR2 SVGAGI (reference sequence). The CDR3 is 16 amino acids. After removal of 2 bases from V and 5 bases from J, the junction contained 10 bases not matched to a gene. The CDR3 here is CASSYGRSGGAETQYF. In DNA, the CDR3 is TGTGCCAGCAGTTACGGGAGATCCGGGGGGGCTGAGACCCAGTACTTC.

This clonotype was seen repeatedly, ten times or more. The chain has TRBV9 and TRBJ2-3; D uncertain. This CDR3 spans 12 amino acids. Deletions cut 2 bases from V and 4 bases from J, with 5 bases between. CDR1 and CDR2 (germline): SGDLS, YYNGEE. CDR3 loop: CASSVMSDTQYF. Written as DNA, the CDR3 is TGTGCCAGCAGCGTCATGTCAGATACGCAGTATTTT.

A few counts support this clonotype. Being one base from a much bigger clone, this may be a read error. As the CDR3 is not closed by the conserved phenylalanine or tryptophan, this likely results from a read error. The chain carries TRBV14 and TRBJ1-2, with 8 bases identical to TRBD1. Germline V gene sequence: CDR1 SGHDN, CDR2 FVKESK. The CDR3 spans 13 residues. V gave up 6 bases and J gave up 4 bases; unmatched junction bases: 4. CDR3 sequence: CASSLQGGYGYTS. CDR3 bases: TGTGCCAGCAGTCTACAGGGGGGCTATGGCTACACCTCC.

The chain links TRBV12-3 or TRBV12-4 to TRBJ1-4; 9 bases align to TRBD1. V was pared by 6 bases and J by 7 bases, with 9 bases of the junction left unmatched. The CDR3 loop spans 15 amino acids. The CDR3 region has the DNA TGTGCCAGCAGCCCGGACAGGGGAGACACTGAAAAACTGTTTTTT. It translates to CASSPDRGDTEKLFF.

This clonotype was observed at least ten times. V is TRBV20-1 and J is TRBJ2-5; 8 nucleotides agree with TRBD1. Looked up from germline, CDR1 is DFQATT and CDR2 is SNEGSKA (reference sequence). This CDR3 is 15 amino acids long. The V gene end was trimmed by 1 base and the J gene end by 4 bases; junction bases not matched to a gene: 8. In DNA, the CDR3 is TGCAGTGCTAGAGCTGGCCGGACAGGGATAGAGACCCAGTACTTC. It yields the protein CSARAGRTGIETQYF.

This clonotype has a count of ten or more. A read error may explain this, as a much larger clone is one base away. The rearrangement uses TRBV6-4 and TRBJ2-7; D is perhaps TRBD1 or TRBD2 (5 bases each). Between the trimmed V and J ends, which lost 7 bases and 0 bases, there was a span of 19 bases. This CDR3 spans 16 amino acids. Germline CDR1 is MRHNA and CDR2 is SNTAGT. The CDR3 coding sequence is TGTGCCAGCACTCAACTATCCCGGGACGTCTCCTACGAGCAGTACTTC. Its translation: CASTQLSRDVSYEQYF.

The V gene is TRBV2, the J gene TRBJ1-6; 8 bases fit TRBD1. The CDR3 covers 15 residues. Trimming took 2 bases from V and 10 from J; bases not matched to a gene: 7. Germline CDR1 is SNHLY and CDR2 is FYNNEI. The CDR3 region has the DNA TGTGCCAGCAGTGAAAGGGCAGGGGGCCGATCACCCCTCCACTTT. Its protein product is CASSERAGGRSPLHF.

This sequence joins TRBV20-1 and TRBJ2-7, with 8 bases that match TRBD2. Trimming at V came to 5 bases and at J to 4 bases, leaving 13 bases not matched to a gene. The germline V gene encodes CDR1 DFQATT and CDR2 SNEGSKA (reference sequence). This CDR3 region has 15 residues. In nucleotides, the CDR3 is TGCAGTGCTCCCAATCCGGGACTAGGTTTATACGAGCAGTACTTC. It is translated as CSAPNPGLGLYEQYF.

Remarks on this clonotype: A much larger clone sits a single nucleotide away, making a read error possible. V gene TRBV7-2 combines with J gene TRBJ2-2; possibly TRBD2 for D (5 bases). The CDR3 sequence is 12 residues long. Germline loops: CDR1 SGHTA, CDR2 FQGNSA. The CDR3 here is CASSLQNGELSF. The CDR3 DNA reads TGTGCCAGCAGCCTACAAAACGGGGAGCTGTCTTTT.

Concerning this clonotype: This could be a read error, since a much larger clone is one nucleotide away. The rearrangement links TRBV20-1 to TRBJ1-2; D perhaps matches TRBD1 (6 bases). Germline lookup yields CDR1 DFQATT and CDR2 SNEGSKA (reference sequence). There are 12 residues in the CDR3. CDR3 coding DNA: TGCAGTGCTAGAGAGGGACACAATGGCTCCACCTTC. It yields the protein CSAREGHNGSTF.

Ten or more counts support this clonotype. A much bigger clone sits one base away, suggesting this may be a read error. V usage is TRBV5-6 and J usage is TRBJ1-2; 9 nucleotides line up with TRBD1. Trimming cost V 5 bases and J 3 bases; bases outside gene matches: 8. Germline V gives CDR1 SGHDT, CDR2 YYEEEE. This CDR3 comprises 15 residues. In nucleotides, the CDR3 is TGTGCCAGCAGATTACAGGGGGCGATGGACTATGGCTACACCTTC. Translating gives CASRLQGAMDYGYTF.

This clonotype was counted ten times or more. The CDR3 spells CSASRGGRASEKLFF. The DNA of the CDR3 is TGCAGTGCTAGTAGGGGGGGCAGGGCGAGTGAAAAACTGTTTTTT. The V gene is TRBV20-1, the J gene TRBJ1-4; possible D gene TRBD1, 6 bases. With 3 bases removed from V and 7 bases from J, the gap between germline ends came to 18 bases. Germline assignment: CDR1 DFQATT and CDR2 SNEGSKA (reference sequence). The CDR3 runs to 15 residues.

This clonotype has at least ten counts. The chain couples TRBV19 to TRBJ2-2; D not resolved. The V gene lost 6 bases and the J gene lost 1 base, with 15 bases spanning the gap. Per the germline V gene, CDR1 is LNHDA and CDR2 is SQIVND (reference sequence). The CDR3 runs to 16 residues. Here the CDR3 reads CASSNIQNLNTGELFF. The CDR3 nucleotides read TGTGCCAGTAGCAACATACAGAATTTGAACACCGGGGAGCTGTTTTTT.

V usage is TRBV6-2 or TRBV6-3 and J usage is TRBJ2-7; 8 bases line up with TRBD2. The length of the CDR3 is 19 residues. From germline, CDR1 is MNHEY and CDR2 SVGEGT. With 5 bases clipped from V and 5 bases from J, the junction kept 23 bases outside the gene matches. CDR3 nucleotides: TGTGCCAGCAGTCTCCTTACGAGAACTAGCGGCCTCGGGGGGCACGAGCAGTACTTC. It yields the protein CASSLLTRTSGLGGHEQYF.

This clonotype has at least ten counts. The genes are TRBV3-1 and TRBJ2-7, with a tentative D call TRBD2 (6 bases). V was cut by 4 bases and J by 8 bases, with 21 bases left in between. Germline values: CDR1 LGHDT, CDR2 YNNKEL (reference sequence). The CDR3 sequence is 15 residues long. DNA of the CDR3: TGTGCCAGCAGCCCCTGGGACTCCCCCAAACACCAGCAGTACTTC. As protein: CASSPWDSPKHQQYF.

This clonotype occurred many times. Its ends do not fully match the called genes, so a read error is possible. CDR3 region: CASSGGGRPHF. CDR3 nucleotide sequence: TGTGCCAGCAGTGGGGGTGGACGGCCGCATTTT. V usage is TRBV6-1 and J usage is TRBJ1-3; D not resolved. This CDR3 is built from 11 residues. CDR1 is MNHNS and CDR2 is SASEGT in the germline V gene.

This clonotype was counted many times. V gene TRBV19 combines with J gene TRBJ2-3, with D uncertain. The length of the CDR3 is 16 residues. CDR1 and CDR2 from the germline V gene are LNHDA and SQIVND (reference sequence). Trimming stripped 5 bases from V and 0 bases from J, with 15 bases between. The CDR3, as DNA: TGTGCCAGTAGTCCCCGGACGTTCGCTAGCACAGATACGCAGTATTTT. Encoded protein: CASSPRTFASTDTQYF. Full variable domain (rest looked up from reference TRBV19 and TRBJ2-3): DGGITQSPKYLFRKEGQNVTLSCEQNLNHDAMYWYRQDPGQGLRLIYYSQIVNDFQKGDIAEGYSVSREKKESFPLTVTSAQKNPTAFYLCASSPRTFASTDTQYFGPGTRLTVL.